These 5 T cell receptor beta chains were all obtained from the same sample, sequenced in a study of blood T cell repertoires in COVID-19. TCRdb's copy holds only in-frame clones and misses some; the assay was immunoSEQ multiplex PCR. The sample carries 70,000 to 100,000 clones, about 70% recorded once. Material: peripheral blood. The receptors originated from a woman aged 55-70 years in a cohort sampled during active or convalescent COVID-19.

The rearrangement links TRBV6-5 to TRBJ2-3; D perhaps matches TRBD2 (5 bases). Trimming took off 0 bases at V and 6 bases at J, with 10 bases between the two ends. CDR1 and CDR2 from the germline V gene are MNHEY and SVGAGI. This CDR3 is 14 amino acids long. The CDR3 DNA is TGTGCCAGCAGTTACTCAGGCGGGTTGGATACGCAGTATTTT. It encodes CASSYSGGLDTQYF.

The table lists this clone with a few counts. The chain links TRBV5-4 to TRBJ1-1; 8 bases fit TRBD1. The germline gives CDR1 SGHNT, CDR2 YYREEE (reference sequence). The CDR3 has 15 residues. V lost 4 bases to trimming and J lost 4 bases; unmatched junction nucleotides: 9. The CDR3 coding sequence is TGTGCCAGCAGCCGAAGGACAGGGTATGGCACTGAAGCTTTCTTT. This codes for CASSRRTGYGTEAFF.

J is TRBJ2-3 and V is TRBV6-1; D is possibly TRBD1 (8 bases). Per germline, CDR1 MNHNS and CDR2 SASEGT. The CDR3 runs 16 residues. V shed 0 bases and J shed 5 bases, with 15 bases lying between them. CDR3 sequence: CASSEAVQGGGDTQYF. CDR3 DNA sequence: TGTGCCAGCAGTGAAGCGGTACAGGGGGGGGGAGATACGCAGTATTTT.

This clone occurred a few times. This chain uses TRBV3-1 (or the pseudogene TRBV3-2) with TRBJ1-4; 9 positions agree with TRBD1. CDR3 length: 16 amino acids. Germline values: CDR1 LGHDT, CDR2 YNNKEL (reference sequence). V was pared by 4 bases and J by 7 bases, with 10 bases of the junction left unmatched. The CDR3 coding sequence is TGTGCCAGCAGCCCACCGGACAGGGGATATGGTGAAAAACTGTTTTTT. It codes for CASSPPDRGYGEKLFF.

The chain joins TRBV5-6 to TRBJ2-2, with TRBD2 matching over 8 bases. CDR3 length equals 16 residues. Trimming took 4 bases from V and 3 from J; bases not matched to a gene: 8. In germline, CDR1 is SGHDT, CDR2 YYEEEE. In DNA, the CDR3 is TGTGCCAGCAGCACACGGGGGGGCTCGGACACCGGGGAGCTGTTTTTT. This translates into CASSTRGGSDTGELFF.